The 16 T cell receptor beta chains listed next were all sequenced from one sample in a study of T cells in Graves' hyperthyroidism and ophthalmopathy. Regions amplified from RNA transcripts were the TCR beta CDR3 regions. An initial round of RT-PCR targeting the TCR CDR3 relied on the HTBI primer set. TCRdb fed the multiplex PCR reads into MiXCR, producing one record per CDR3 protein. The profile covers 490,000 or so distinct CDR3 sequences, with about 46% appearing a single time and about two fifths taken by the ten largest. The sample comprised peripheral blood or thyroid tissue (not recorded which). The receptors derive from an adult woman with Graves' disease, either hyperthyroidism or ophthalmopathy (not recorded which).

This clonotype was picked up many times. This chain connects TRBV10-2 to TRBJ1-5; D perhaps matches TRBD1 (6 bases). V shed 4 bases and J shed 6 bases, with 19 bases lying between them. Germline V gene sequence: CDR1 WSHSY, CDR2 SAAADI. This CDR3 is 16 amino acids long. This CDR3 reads CASSVVPGGMGQPQHF. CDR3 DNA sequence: TGCGCCAGCAGTGTTGTCCCCGGGGGCATGGGTCAGCCCCAGCATTTT.

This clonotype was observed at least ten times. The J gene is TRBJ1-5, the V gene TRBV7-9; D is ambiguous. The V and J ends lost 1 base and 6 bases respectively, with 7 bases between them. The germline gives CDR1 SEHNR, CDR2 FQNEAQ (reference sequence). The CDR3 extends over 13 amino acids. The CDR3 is CASSLVGSQPQHF. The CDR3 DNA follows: TGTGCCAGCAGCTTAGTAGGGAGTCAGCCCCAGCATTTT.

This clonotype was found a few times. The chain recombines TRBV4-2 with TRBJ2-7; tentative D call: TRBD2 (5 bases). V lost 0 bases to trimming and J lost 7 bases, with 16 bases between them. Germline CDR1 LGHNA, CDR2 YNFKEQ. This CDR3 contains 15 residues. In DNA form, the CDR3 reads TGTGCCAGCAGCCAAGATCATACGGGATCGCTAGAGCAGTACTTC. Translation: CASSQDHTGSLEQYF.

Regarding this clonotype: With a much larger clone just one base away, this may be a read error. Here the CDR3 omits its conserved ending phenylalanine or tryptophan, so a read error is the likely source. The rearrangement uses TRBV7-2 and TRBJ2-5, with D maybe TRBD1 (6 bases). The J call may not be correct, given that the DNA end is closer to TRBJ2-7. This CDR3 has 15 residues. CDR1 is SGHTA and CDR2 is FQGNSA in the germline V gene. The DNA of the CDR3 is TGTGCCAGCAGCTTACGGGAATCTAGAGGGGGCGAGCAGTACTTG. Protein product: CASSLRESRGGEQYL.

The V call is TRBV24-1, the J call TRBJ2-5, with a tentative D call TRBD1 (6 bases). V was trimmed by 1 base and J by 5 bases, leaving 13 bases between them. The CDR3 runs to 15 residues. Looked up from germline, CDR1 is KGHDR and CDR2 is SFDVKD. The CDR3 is CATSDFSGVSETQYF. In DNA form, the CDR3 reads TGTGCCACCAGTGATTTTTCAGGGGTATCGGAGACCCAGTACTTC.

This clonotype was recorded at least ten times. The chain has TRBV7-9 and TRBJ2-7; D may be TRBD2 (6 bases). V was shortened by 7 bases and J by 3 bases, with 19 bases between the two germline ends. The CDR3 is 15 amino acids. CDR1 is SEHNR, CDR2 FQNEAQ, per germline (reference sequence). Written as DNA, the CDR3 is TGTGCCAGCACCAACCGGGCGGGACCCATCTACGAGCAGTACTTC. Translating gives CASTNRAGPIYEQYF.

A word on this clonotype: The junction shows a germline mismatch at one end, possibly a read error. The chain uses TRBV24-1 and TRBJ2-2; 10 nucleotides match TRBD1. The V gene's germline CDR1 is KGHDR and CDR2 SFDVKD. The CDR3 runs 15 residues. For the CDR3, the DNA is TGTGCCACCAAAGAGGGACAGGGGATCTCCGGGGAGCTGTCTTTT. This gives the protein CATKEGQGISGELSF.

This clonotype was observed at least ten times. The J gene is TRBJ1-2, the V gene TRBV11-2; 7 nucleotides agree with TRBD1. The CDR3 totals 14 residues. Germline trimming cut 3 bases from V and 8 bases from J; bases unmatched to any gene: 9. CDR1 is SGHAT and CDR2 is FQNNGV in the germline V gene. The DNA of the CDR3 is TGTGCCAGCAGCTTCGGGGGACAGCCTCGAGGCTACACCTTC. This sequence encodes CASSFGGQPRGYTF.

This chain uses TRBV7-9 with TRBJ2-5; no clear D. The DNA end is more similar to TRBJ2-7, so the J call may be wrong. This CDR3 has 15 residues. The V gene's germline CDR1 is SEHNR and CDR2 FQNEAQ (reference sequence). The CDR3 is CASSPQLRQSYEQYF. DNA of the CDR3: TGTGCCAGCAGCCCCCAGTTGCGGCAGTCCTACGAGCAGTACTTC.

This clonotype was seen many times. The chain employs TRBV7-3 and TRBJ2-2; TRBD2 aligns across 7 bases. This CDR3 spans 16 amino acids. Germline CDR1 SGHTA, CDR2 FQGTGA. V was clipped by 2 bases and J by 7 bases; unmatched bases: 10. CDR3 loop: CASSLGMGGSLGELFF. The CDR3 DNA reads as TGTGCCAGCAGCTTAGGAATGGGCGGGAGCCTCGGGGAGCTGTTTTTT.

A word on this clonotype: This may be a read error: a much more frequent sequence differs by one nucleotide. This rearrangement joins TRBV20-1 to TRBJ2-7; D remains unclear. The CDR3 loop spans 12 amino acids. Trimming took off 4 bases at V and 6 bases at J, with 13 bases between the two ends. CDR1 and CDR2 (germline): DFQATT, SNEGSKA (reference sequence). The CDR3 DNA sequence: TGCAGTGCTAAAGATACGTCTTCCGAGCAGTACTTC. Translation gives CSAKDTSSEQYF.

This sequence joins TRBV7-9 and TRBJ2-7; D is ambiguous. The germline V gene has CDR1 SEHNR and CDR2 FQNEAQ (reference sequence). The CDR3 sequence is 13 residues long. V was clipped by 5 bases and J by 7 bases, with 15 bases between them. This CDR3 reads CASSLNMNTEQYF. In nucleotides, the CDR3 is TGTGCCAGCAGCCTAAACATGAACACTGAGCAGTACTTC.

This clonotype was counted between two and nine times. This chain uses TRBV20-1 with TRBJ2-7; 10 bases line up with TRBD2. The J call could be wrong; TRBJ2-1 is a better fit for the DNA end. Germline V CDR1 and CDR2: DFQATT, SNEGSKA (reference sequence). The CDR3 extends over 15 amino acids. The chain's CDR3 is CSARYQREGRNEQFF. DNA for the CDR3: TGCAGTGCTAGGTATCAGCGGGAGGGCCGTAATGAGCAGTTCTTC.

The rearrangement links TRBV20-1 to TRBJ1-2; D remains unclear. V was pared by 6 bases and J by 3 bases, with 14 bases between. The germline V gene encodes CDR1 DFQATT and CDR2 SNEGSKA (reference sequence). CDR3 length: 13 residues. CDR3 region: CSAGNTRHYGYTF. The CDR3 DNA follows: TGCAGTGCCGGGAACACGCGACACTATGGCTACACCTTC.

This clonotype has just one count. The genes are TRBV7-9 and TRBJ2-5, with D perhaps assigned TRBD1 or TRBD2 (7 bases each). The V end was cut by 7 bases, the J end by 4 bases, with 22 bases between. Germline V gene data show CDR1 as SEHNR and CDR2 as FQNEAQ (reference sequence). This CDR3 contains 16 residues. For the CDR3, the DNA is TGTGCCAGCATAGCCAGGGGGACTAATGATCGAGAGACCCAGTACTTC. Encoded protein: CASIARGTNDRETQYF.

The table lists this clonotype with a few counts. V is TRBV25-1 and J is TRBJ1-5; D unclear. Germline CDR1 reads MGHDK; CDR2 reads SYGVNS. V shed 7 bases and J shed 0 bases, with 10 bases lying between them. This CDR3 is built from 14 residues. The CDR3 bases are TGTGCCAGCAAAGGTGGAGCTAGCAATCAGCCCCAGCATTTT. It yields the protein CASKGGASNQPQHF.